This T cell receptor (beta chain) was recorded in a study of blood T cell repertoires in COVID-19. The germline V gene encodes CDR1 LNHDA and CDR2 SQIVND (reference sequence). Trimming left V 5 bases short and J 1 base short, with 8 bases between. This CDR3 comprises 13 residues. Original processing methods: It was from reference gene primer amplification that nucleated cell counts were estimated. Profiling relied on immunoSEQ multiplex PCR, and the TCRdb table lists in-frame clones only, not all of them. V, J and clone size are those of that table, while D and trimming were read from the DNA. The sample has 310,000 or so clones; around 88% are singletons.

The sample consisted of peripheral blood. The rearrangement links TRBV19 to TRBJ1-1; perhaps TRBD1 as D (5 bases). This receptor was obtained from a woman aged 30 to 39 who had recovered from COVID-19. The CDR3: CASSSQGNTEAFF. CDR3 nucleotides: TGTGCCAGTAGTTCCCAGGGGAACACTGAAGCTTTCTTT.